A single sample gave rise to the 29 T cell receptor beta chains below, sequenced in a study of T cells in Graves' hyperthyroidism and ophthalmopathy. Authors of the study amplified TCR beta CDR3 regions from RNA transcripts. First-round RT-PCR with HTBI primers amplified the TCR CDR3 region. TCRdb analysed the multiplex PCR reads with MiXCR anew, one entry per CDR3 protein. The sample records about 600,000 distinct CDR3 sequences, approximately 15% being singletons. The sample comprised blood. The receptor source for this set is a young woman with Graves' ophthalmopathy.

This sequence joins TRBV11-2 and TRBJ2-1; 7 bases map to TRBD1. Germline-derived CDR1 and CDR2 are SGHAT and FQNNGV. The V gene end was trimmed by 5 bases and the J gene end by 5 bases; junction bases not matched to a gene: 9. The CDR3 is 15 amino acids. CDR3 in amino acids: CASSPPTTGNNEQFF. The CDR3 DNA is TGTGCCAGCAGCCCCCCGACGACAGGGAACAATGAGCAGTTCTTC.

This clonotype was picked up many times. The chain links TRBV28 to TRBJ1-2; D is unresolved. The CDR3 loop spans 12 amino acids. V lost 6 bases and J lost 3, with 8 bases in between. The germline V gene encodes CDR1 MDHEN and CDR2 SYDVKM. CDR3 in amino acids: CASRNADYGYTF. The CDR3 region has the DNA TGTGCCAGCAGAAACGCCGACTATGGCTACACCTTC.

This clonotype was recorded a few times. The chain joins TRBV14 to TRBJ2-1, with 7 bases matching TRBD1. CDR1 and CDR2 from the germline V gene are SGHDN and FVKESK. The CDR3 length is 12 residues. V shed 1 base, J shed 12 bases, and the junction held 3 bases outside the gene matches. The CDR3 nucleotides are TGTGCCAGCAGCCAAGGGTGGACAGGGCAGTTCTTC. This translates into CASSQGWTGQFF.

V usage is TRBV7-8 and J usage is TRBJ2-2; 15 nucleotides align to TRBD2. Germline CDR1 and CDR2: SGHVS and FQNEAQ. The CDR3 sequence is 19 residues long. After removal of 4 bases from V and 1 base from J, the junction contained 7 bases not matched to a gene. The CDR3 DNA sequence: TGTGCCAGCAGCTCTTGGACTAGCGGGAGGGCGGGGAACACCGGGGAGCTGTTTTTT. Translation gives CASSSWTSGRAGNTGELFF.

This clonotype was found many times. V usage is TRBV6-6 and J usage is TRBJ2-7; a weak D match, TRBD2 (7 bases). From germline, CDR1 is MNHNY and CDR2 SVGAGI (reference sequence). The germline V and J ends were trimmed by 0 bases and 6 bases, with 12 bases remaining between them. The CDR3 covers 14 residues. The CDR3 DNA sequence: TGTGCCAGCAGTTACTCGGGGGGGCGGAGCGAGCAGTACTTC. Its translation is CASSYSGGRSEQYF.

This clonotype was seen repeatedly, ten times or more. J is TRBJ2-7 and V is TRBV12-3 or TRBV12-4, with 13 bases lining up with TRBD2. The CDR3 totals 15 residues. The J segment lost 4 bases and the V segment lost 4 bases, leaving 4 bases of the junction unmatched. The CDR3 here is CASSSSLAGGYEQYF. Written as DNA, the CDR3 is TGTGCCAGCAGTTCCTCACTAGCGGGAGGGTACGAGCAGTACTTC.

This clonotype was seen only once. This may be a read error: a much more frequent sequence differs by one nucleotide. This chain uses TRBV7-9 with TRBJ1-4; D is unresolved. Germline V gene lookup returns CDR1 SEHNR and CDR2 FQNEAQ (reference sequence). The CDR3 contains 13 residues. The CDR3 sequence is CASSPRARERLFF. For the CDR3, the DNA is TGTGCCAGCAGCCCCCGGGCTCGTGAAAGACTGTTTTTT.

Many counts were recorded for this clonotype. This chain joins TRBV6-1 and TRBJ2-1; tentative D call: TRBD1 (5 bases). Deletions cut 6 bases from V and 2 bases from J, with 17 bases between. Germline V gene sequence: CDR1 MNHNS, CDR2 SASEGT. CDR3 length: 16 residues. CDR3 sequence (DNA): TGTGCCAGCAGGACATGTAGGGGTCGTGCCTACAATGAGCAGTTCTTC. Its translation: CASRTCRGRAYNEQFF.

This clonotype was observed at least ten times. The chain uses TRBV5-8 and TRBJ2-7; 9 bases align to TRBD1. This CDR3 comprises 15 residues. CDR1 SGHTS and CDR2 YDEGEE come from the germline V gene. V shed 7 bases and J 1 base; nucleotides not matched to a gene: 9. CDR3 amino acids: CASCPTGGQSYEQYF. CDR3 DNA: TGTGCCAGCTGTCCCACAGGGGGCCAATCCTACGAGCAGTACTTC.

This clonotype was seen at least ten times. The V gene is TRBV28, the J gene TRBJ1-3, with unresolved D. Per the germline V gene, CDR1 is MDHEN and CDR2 is SYDVKM. The CDR3 has 15 residues. The V end was cut by 5 bases, the J end by 1 base, with 12 bases between. The CDR3 loop reads CASSPSTPSGNTIYF. CDR3 DNA sequence: TGTGCCAGCAGTCCTTCGACCCCATCTGGAAACACCATATATTTT.

This clonotype was seen ten or more times. The chain is built from TRBV28 and TRBJ2-7; possible D gene TRBD1, 5 bases. The germline gives CDR1 MDHEN, CDR2 SYDVKM. V was clipped by 6 bases and J by 6 bases, with 15 bases between them. There are 13 residues in the CDR3. CDR3 loop: CASRYPTGVEQYF. The CDR3 DNA is TGTGCCAGCAGGTACCCCACAGGCGTCGAGCAGTACTTC.

At least ten counts were recorded for this clonotype. V gene TRBV28 combines with J gene TRBJ2-7, with D perhaps matching TRBD1 or TRBD2 (5 bases each). CDR1 MDHEN and CDR2 SYDVKM come from the germline V gene. V lost 1 base to trimming and J lost 3 bases, with 16 bases between them. The CDR3 is made up of 16 amino acids. The CDR3, as DNA: TGTGCCAGCAGTTTATTGTCAGGGTTGGGAGACTACGAGCAGTACTTC. This codes for CASSLLSGLGDYEQYF.

This clonotype was observed a handful of times. The chain recombines TRBV7-9 with TRBJ1-1, with D hard to call. In germline, CDR1 is SEHNR, CDR2 FQNEAQ (reference sequence). V was shortened by 0 bases and J by 0 bases, with 11 bases between the two germline ends. CDR3 length: 16 amino acids. The CDR3 here is CASSLAVGHVNTEAFF. The CDR3 nucleotides read TGTGCCAGCAGCTTAGCGGTTGGTCATGTGAACACTGAAGCTTTCTTT.

This clonotype was seen many times. As DNA, the CDR3 is TGTGCCACCAGTGACCAGGACGGGACAGGGCGATACGAGCAGTACTTC. Its protein is CATSDQDGTGRYEQYF. The chain recombines TRBV24-1 with TRBJ2-7; 9 nucleotides agree with TRBD1. Germline lookup yields CDR1 KGHDR and CDR2 SFDVKD. With V trimmed by 4 bases and J by 4 bases, 10 bases remained unmatched. The CDR3 spans 16 residues.

The sample holds a few counts of this clonotype. The chain joins TRBV3-1 to TRBJ1-5, with 10 bases lining up with TRBD1. The CDR3 totals 18 residues. From germline, CDR1 is LGHDT and CDR2 YNNKEL (reference sequence). J lost 7 bases, V lost 1 base, and 13 bases had no gene match. The CDR3 sequence: CASSQALGSGQGRQPQHF. The CDR3 DNA follows: TGTGCCAGCAGCCAAGCTCTCGGTTCGGGACAGGGGAGGCAGCCCCAGCATTTT.

The chain uses TRBV7-8 and TRBJ1-4; maybe TRBD1 (5 bases). Germline loops: CDR1 SGHVS, CDR2 FQNEAQ. V was cut by 2 bases and J by 11 bases, with 15 bases left in between. CDR3 length: 14 residues. The CDR3 region has the DNA TGTGCCAGCAGCTTATGGGACGGAAATTTGAAACTGTTTTTT. This sequence encodes CASSLWDGNLKLFF.

In its sample, this clonotype was seen many times. The chain joins TRBV20-1 to TRBJ2-5; 8 nucleotides line up with TRBD2. CDR1 is DFQATT and CDR2 is SNEGSKA in the germline V gene (reference sequence). The CDR3 is 14 amino acids. V gave up 3 bases and J gave up 5 bases; unmatched junction bases: 8. DNA for the CDR3: TGCAGTGCTAGCCCGGGAGGGCCGAAGGAGACCCAGTACTTC. This translates into CSASPGGPKETQYF.

CDR3 in DNA: TGCGCCAGCAGCCCTATCGGAGGGGTCCCCACTGAAGCTTTCTTT. This sequence encodes CASSPIGGVPTEAFF. The rearrangement links TRBV4-3 to TRBJ1-1, with D maybe TRBD1 (5 bases). Germline CDR1 and CDR2: LGHNA and YSLEER. There are 15 residues in the CDR3. The germline V and J ends were trimmed by 4 bases and 4 bases, with 16 bases remaining between them.

This clonotype was seen only a few times. V and J are TRBV28 and TRBJ1-4, with unresolved D. CDR1 is MDHEN and CDR2 is SYDVKM in the germline V gene. Trimming left V 7 bases short and J 8 bases short, with 17 bases between. The CDR3 runs 14 residues. The CDR3 loop is CASIHNGIDEKLFF. Here the CDR3 DNA reads TGTGCCAGCATCCACAATGGGATCGACGAAAAACTGTTTTTT.

This clonotype has just a few counts. The rearrangement links TRBV9 to TRBJ2-1; 12 bases are a match to TRBD1. Germline V gives CDR1 SGDLS, CDR2 YYNGEE. The J segment lost 4 bases and the V segment lost 1 base, leaving 9 bases of the junction unmatched. The CDR3 length is 18 residues. The CDR3 bases are TGTGCCAGCAGCGTAACCAGCTCGGGACAGGGGGCATACAATGAGCAGTTCTTC. Its translation is CASSVTSSGQGAYNEQFF.

This clonotype was detected ten times or more. V usage is TRBV9 and J usage is TRBJ1-4; D is unclear. Germline CDR1 reads SGDLS; CDR2 reads YYNGEE. V lost 4 bases to trimming and J lost 0 bases, with 10 bases between them. There are 15 residues in the CDR3. The CDR3 DNA reads TGTGCCAGCAGCCCACATCTGACAACTAATGAAAAACTGTTTTTT. It is translated as CASSPHLTTNEKLFF. Together with reference TRBV9 and TRBJ1-4, the CDR3 gives the full variable domain: DSGVTQTPKHLITATGQRVTLRCSPRSGDLSVYWYQQSLDQGLQFLIQYYNGEERAKGNILERFSAQQFPDLHSELNLSSLELGDSALYFCASSPHLTTNEKLFFGSGTQLSVL.

Ten or more counts support this clonotype. This may be a read error: a much more frequent sequence differs by one nucleotide. The DNA of the CDR3 is TGTGCCAGCTCACCAGGACAGTCGAACACTGAAACTTTCTTT. Residues: CASSPGQSNTETFF. This chain connects TRBV18 to TRBJ1-1; D is perhaps TRBD1 (6 bases). This CDR3 contains 14 residues. Germline CDR1 reads KGHSH; CDR2 reads LQKENI.

This clonotype was seen many times. The chain employs TRBV11-2 and TRBJ2-4; the D gene is possibly TRBD1 (6 bases). V was trimmed by 7 bases and J by 7 bases, leaving 14 bases between them. The CDR3 is 13 amino acids. CDR1 is SGHAT and CDR2 is FQNNGV in the germline V gene. The CDR3 sequence: CASNNRERNIQYF. CDR3 in DNA: TGTGCCAGCAACAACAGGGAGAGGAACATTCAGTACTTC.

The chain is built from TRBV19 and TRBJ2-1; D is unclear. Trimming removed 5 bases from V and 0 bases from J, with 17 bases in between. The CDR3 runs 17 residues. The V gene's germline CDR1 is LNHDA and CDR2 SQIVND (reference sequence). CDR3 sequence: CASSPIPLRSSYNEQFF. The CDR3 DNA sequence: TGTGCCAGTAGTCCGATCCCATTAAGAAGCTCCTACAATGAGCAGTTCTTC.

Many counts were recorded for this clonotype. The chain has TRBV11-2 and TRBJ1-5; weak D call: TRBD1 (5 bases). V lost 5 bases, J lost 3 bases, and 8 bases lay in between. Germline CDR1 is SGHAT and CDR2 is FQNNGV. The CDR3 has 13 amino acids. CDR3 loop: CASSRQNNQPQHF. The CDR3, as DNA: TGTGCCAGCAGCCGACAGAACAATCAGCCCCAGCATTTT.

This clonotype was picked up many times. The genes are TRBV7-2 and TRBJ1-6; D gene ambiguous. There are 17 residues in the CDR3. V was cut by 5 bases and J by 5 bases, with 19 bases left in between. Germline V gene lookup returns CDR1 SGHTA and CDR2 FQGNSA. This chain's CDR3 is CASSPRGRAYNNSPLHF. CDR3 sequence (DNA): TGTGCCAGCAGCCCCCGAGGCCGGGCCTATAATAATTCACCCCTCCACTTT.

A note on this clonotype: This may come from a read error, since a much larger clone is one base off. The CDR3 carries no conserved terminal phenylalanine or tryptophan, so it likely arises from a read error. V gene TRBV2 combines with J gene TRBJ2-7, with 7 bases aligning to TRBD1. This CDR3 spans 13 amino acids. Germline trimming cut 4 bases from V and 2 bases from J; bases unmatched to any gene: 2. Per the germline V gene, CDR1 is SNHLY and CDR2 is FYNNEI. The DNA of the CDR3 is TGTGCCAGCAGTGGGGACAGAACCTACGAGCAGTACCTC. It codes for CASSGDRTYEQYL.

The V and J genes are TRBV29-1 and TRBJ2-5, with D unresolved. The CDR3 has 11 amino acids. The germline gives CDR1 SQVTM, CDR2 ANQGSEA. The V end was cut by 0 bases, the J end by 7 bases, with 6 bases between. The CDR3 region is CSVEENGTQYF. DNA of the CDR3: TGCAGCGTTGAAGAAAACGGGACCCAGTACTTC.

The rearrangement uses TRBV15 and TRBJ2-5; D unresolved. CDR1 LNHNV and CDR2 YYDKDF come from the germline V gene (reference sequence). V lost 0 bases to trimming and J lost 10 bases, with 21 bases between them. The CDR3 is 16 amino acids. CDR3 nucleotides: TGTGCCACCAGCAGAGATAACCGTTTAAGGTGGTTAGACCAGTACTTC. This sequence encodes CATSRDNRLRWLDQYF. Supplemented by reference TRBV15 and TRBJ2-5, the full variable domain reads DAMVIQNPRYQVTQFGKPVTLSCSQTLNHNVMYWYQQKSSQAPKLLFHYYDKDFNNEADTPDNFQSRRPNTSFCFLDIRSPGLGDTAMYLCATSRDNRLRWLDQYFGPGTRLLVL.